Below are 25 T cell receptor beta chains sequenced from a single sample in a study of T cells after yellow fever vaccination. TCRdb fed the 5' RACE reads into MiXCR, producing one record per CDR3 protein. The data contain 150,000 to 200,000 distinct CDR3 sequences, approximately 6.2% of them singletons. The starting material was CD4+ T cells sorted from PBMCs, obtained on the day of the first yellow fever vaccination. These receptors were collected from a man aged 18 to 29 who received the YFV17D yellow fever vaccine.

This clonotype was counted at least ten times. The rearrangement links TRBV2 to TRBJ2-7; tentative D call: TRBD1 (6 bases). Germline V lookup: CDR1 SNHLY, CDR2 FYNNEI. The V end was cut by 6 bases, the J end by 3 bases, with 12 bases between. This CDR3 contains 13 residues. CDR3 DNA sequence: TGTGCCAGCAGGCTCCGGGACATCTACGAGCAGTACTTC. This gives the protein CASRLRDIYEQYF.

The J gene is TRBJ1-3, the V gene TRBV29-1, with D hard to call. This CDR3 is 14 amino acids long. Germline values: CDR1 SQVTM, CDR2 ANQGSEA. Trimming took 5 bases from V and 4 from J, leaving 15 bases between them. Written as DNA, the CDR3 is TGCAGCGTTAAACAGTCGCCGAGGGGAAACACCATATATTTT. Its translation: CSVKQSPRGNTIYF.

This chain uses TRBV18 with TRBJ1-1; perhaps TRBD1 as D (6 bases). Trimming removed 6 bases at V and 5 bases at J, with 16 bases between. Germline V gives CDR1 KGHSH, CDR2 LQKENI. The CDR3 contains 14 residues. Here the CDR3 reads CASSPGQSTTEAFF. CDR3 in DNA: TGTGCCAGCTCGCCAGGACAGTCGACGACTGAAGCTTTCTTT. The variable domain in full, with the rest retrieved from reference TRBV18 and TRBJ1-1, is NAGVMQNPRHLVRRRGQEARLRCSPMKGHSHVYWYRQLPEEGLKFMVYLQKENIIDESGMPKERFSAEFPKEGPSILRIQQVVRGDSAAYFCASSPGQSTTEAFFGQGTRLTVV.

This clonotype appeared many times. The V and J genes are TRBV2 and TRBJ2-4, with 7 positions matching TRBD2. Germline V gives CDR1 SNHLY, CDR2 FYNNEI. The J segment lost 7 bases and the V segment lost 8 bases, leaving 5 bases of the junction unmatched. This CDR3 is 12 amino acids long. This CDR3 is CASRRGGNIQYF. The CDR3 region has the DNA TGTGCCAGCCGGCGGGGAGGGAACATTCAGTACTTC.

The chain uses TRBV18 and TRBJ1-1; maybe TRBD1 (6 bases). The CDR3 runs 17 residues. Germline V CDR1 and CDR2: KGHSH, LQKENI. Deletions cut 2 bases from V and 1 base from J, with 17 bases between. The CDR3 DNA follows: TGTGCCAGCTCACCATATGGGGGGGGCACTACGAACACTGAAGCTTTCTTT. Its translation is CASSPYGGGTTNTEAFF.

This clonotype was seen many times. The chain uses TRBV25-1 and TRBJ2-5; D might be TRBD2 (5 bases). CDR3 length: 14 amino acids. V shed 1 base and J shed 3 bases, with 9 bases lying between them. Per germline, CDR1 MGHDK and CDR2 SYGVNS. CDR3 nucleotide sequence: TGTGCCAGCAGTGAATTTTGGGGAGAAGAGACCCAGTACTTC. Translating it yields CASSEFWGEETQYF.

This clonotype was seen many times. V gene TRBV4-1 combines with J gene TRBJ1-5; a possible D gene is TRBD1 (6 bases). The CDR3 runs to 17 residues. Trimming took off 0 bases at V and 6 bases at J, with 18 bases between the two ends. Germline lookup yields CDR1 MGHRA and CDR2 YSYEKL. CDR3 coding DNA: TGCGCCAGCAGCCAAGATCGCGACGGGGGCCTCATTCAGCCCCAGCATTTT. This encodes CASSQDRDGGLIQPQHF.

This sequence joins TRBV19 and TRBJ2-3; 11 bases match TRBD1. Germline CDR1 reads LNHDA; CDR2 reads SQIVND (reference sequence). Losses at the gene ends were 3 bases for V and 6 bases for J; bases not matched to a gene: 5. The CDR3 runs to 15 residues. The CDR3 nucleotides read TGTGCCAGTAGTATGGACAGGGGGCAATCTGATACGCAGTATTTT. Translating it yields CASSMDRGQSDTQYF.

This clonotype was detected many times. The CDR3 coding sequence is TGTGCCAGCCGGAGGGAAAGAGCACCCTACAATGAGCAGTTCTTC. Translation gives CASRRERAPYNEQFF. The genes are TRBV28 and TRBJ2-1; D may be TRBD2 (6 bases). CDR1 and CDR2 (germline): MDHEN, SYDVKM. The CDR3 has 15 amino acids. Between the trimmed V and J ends, which lost 8 bases and 2 bases, there was a span of 16 bases.

This clonotype was seen more than once but under ten times. This chain connects TRBV18 to TRBJ1-4; tentatively, D is TRBD1 (6 bases). CDR1 and CDR2 (germline): KGHSH, LQKENI. This CDR3 is built from 18 residues. V lost 3 bases and J lost 8, with 25 bases in between. The CDR3 DNA reads TGTGCCAGCTCACCCCAAGAACCCTCAGGGGCGAGATTCGAAAAACTGTTTTTT. Protein product: CASSPQEPSGARFEKLFF.

This clonotype came up many times. The chain uses TRBV5-6 and TRBJ1-6, with unresolved D. The CDR3 sequence is 13 residues long. V lost 4 bases and J 3 bases, leaving 5 bases between the germline ends. Germline CDR1 reads SGHDT; CDR2 reads YYEEEE. CDR3 loop: CASSPLYNSPLHF. CDR3 coding DNA: TGTGCCAGCAGCCCTCTCTATAATTCACCCCTCCACTTT.

This clonotype was detected ten times or more. The chain uses TRBV20-1 and TRBJ1-2; TRBD1 is a possible D gene (6 bases). The germline V gene encodes CDR1 DFQATT and CDR2 SNEGSKA (reference sequence). V was pared by 5 bases and J by 4 bases, with 14 bases between. This CDR3 is built from 13 residues. The CDR3 spells CSAQTGHFYGYTF. The CDR3 DNA reads as TGCAGTGCTCAGACAGGCCATTTCTATGGCTACACCTTC.

This clonotype showed up just a few times. J is TRBJ2-5 and V is TRBV5-4; no firm D call. The CDR3 is 13 amino acids. Per germline, CDR1 SGHNT and CDR2 YYREEE (reference sequence). V was cut by 4 bases and J by 0 bases, with 7 bases left in between. The CDR3 here is CASSDGNQETQYF. CDR3 bases: TGTGCCAGCAGCGACGGTAACCAAGAGACCCAGTACTTC.

This chain joins TRBV20-1 and TRBJ2-3; the match to TRBD1 covers 9 bases. Looked up from germline, CDR1 is DFQATT and CDR2 is SNEGSKA (reference sequence). The CDR3 covers 13 residues. CDR3 amino acids: CSGPGQGLDTQYF. CDR3 bases: TGCAGCGGTCCGGGACAGGGACTAGATACGCAGTATTTT.

This clonotype was detected ten times or more. This rearrangement joins TRBV7-8 to TRBJ2-2; no clear D. V was cut by 2 bases and J by 2 bases, with 6 bases left in between. The CDR3 extends over 14 amino acids. Germline lookup yields CDR1 SGHVS and CDR2 FQNEAQ. In nucleotides, the CDR3 is TGTGCCAGCAGCTTAATGGGTAACACCGGGGAGCTGTTTTTT. Protein product: CASSLMGNTGELFF.

The V gene is TRBV3-1, the J gene TRBJ2-1; 7 bases agree with TRBD1. V lost 3 bases, J lost 5 bases, and 4 bases stayed unmatched. In germline, CDR1 is LGHDT, CDR2 YNNKEL (reference sequence). There are 14 residues in the CDR3. The chain's CDR3 is CASSHRGSHNEQFF. In DNA form, the CDR3 reads TGTGCCAGCAGCCACAGGGGGTCCCACAATGAGCAGTTCTTC.

This clonotype appeared many times. The J gene is TRBJ2-6, the V gene TRBV4-2; TRBD1 matches at 12 bases. Trimming took 4 bases from V and 1 from J; bases not matched to a gene: 5. The germline V gene encodes CDR1 LGHNA and CDR2 YNFKEQ. This CDR3 has 18 amino acids. The DNA of the CDR3 is TGTGCCAGCAGCCCCGGGACAGGGGGCGGTTCTGGGGCCAACGTCCTGACTTTC. Translated: CASSPGTGGGSGANVLTF.

The sample holds many counts of this clonotype. This chain joins TRBV27 and TRBJ1-5; a weak D match, TRBD1 (6 bases). Trimming cost V 8 bases and J 6 bases, with 20 bases left between them. The CDR3 loop spans 15 amino acids. Germline CDR1 and CDR2: MNHEY and SMNVEV (reference sequence). For the CDR3, the DNA is TGTGCCAGCTCCCCACTACAGGGTATTGGTCAGCCCCAGCATTTT. It encodes CASSPLQGIGQPQHF.

In DNA, the CDR3 is TGTGCCAGCCGCATCGGGGGGATAAACACAGATACGCAGTATTTT. Its protein is CASRIGGINTDTQYF. The genes are TRBV7-9 and TRBJ2-3; 7 bases are shared with TRBD2. Germline V lookup: CDR1 SEHNR, CDR2 FQNEAQ (reference sequence). V gave up 8 bases and J gave up 2 bases; unmatched junction bases: 10. The CDR3 runs to 15 residues. Together with reference TRBV7-9 and TRBJ2-3, the CDR3 gives the full variable domain: DTGVSQNPRHKITKRGQNVTFRCDPISEHNRLYWYRQTLGQGPEFLTYFQNEAQLEKSRLLSDRFSAERPKGSFSTLEIQRTEQGDSAMYLCASRIGGINTDTQYFGPGTRLTVL.

The chain employs TRBV5-1 and TRBJ2-6; D ambiguous. Germline values: CDR1 SGHRS, CDR2 YFSETQ. Trimming left V 4 bases short and J 2 bases short, with 7 bases between. There are 14 residues in the CDR3. CDR3 protein: CASSEATGANVLTF. CDR3 coding DNA: TGCGCCAGCAGCGAGGCTACTGGGGCCAACGTCCTGACTTTC.

Points on this clonotype: The junction and the germline gene differ at one end; a read error may be behind it. The chain is built from TRBV5-5 and TRBJ1-2, with a possible D match to TRBD1 (5 bases). The CDR3 consists of 13 residues. Germline V gives CDR1 SGHKS, CDR2 YYEKEE (reference sequence). The CDR3 sequence is CAISFRDFYGYTF. CDR3 nucleotide sequence: TGTGCCATCAGCTTCAGGGACTTCTATGGCTACACCTTC.

This clonotype was detected many times. The chain employs TRBV7-2 and TRBJ2-1; possibly TRBD1 for D (5 bases). CDR3 length equals 15 residues. Germline CDR1 is SGHTA and CDR2 is FQGNSA. V lost 2 bases, J lost 1 base, and 9 bases lay in between. CDR3 coding DNA: TGTGCCAGCAGCTTAAGGGGTTTATCCTACAATGAGCAGTTCTTC. Translating it yields CASSLRGLSYNEQFF.

In its sample, this clonotype was seen a few times. The chain carries TRBV5-5 and TRBJ2-1; no definite D call. The germline gives CDR1 SGHKS, CDR2 YYEKEE (reference sequence). V gave up 0 bases and J gave up 4 bases, with 5 bases separating them. The CDR3 contains 13 residues. The CDR3 DNA reads as TGTGCCAGCAGCTTGGACACTTACAATGAGCAGTTCTTC. This gives the protein CASSLDTYNEQFF.

This clonotype was counted only a few times. The chain employs TRBV5-1 and TRBJ2-2; the D gene is possibly TRBD1 (6 bases). The CDR3 is 15 residues long. Germline lookup yields CDR1 SGHRS and CDR2 YFSETQ. V lost 4 bases, J lost 7 bases, and 17 bases lay in between. This CDR3 reads CASSLQDRTFGELFF. The CDR3 DNA follows: TGCGCCAGCAGCCTTCAAGACAGGACCTTCGGGGAGCTGTTTTTT.

This clonotype was seen at least ten times. The V gene is TRBV5-1, the J gene TRBJ2-2; D gene uncertain. The length of the CDR3 is 15 residues. CDR1 and CDR2 (germline): SGHRS, YFSETQ. V lost 4 bases, J lost 6 bases, and 16 bases lay in between. The CDR3 here is CASSGIGFGSGELFF. Written as DNA, the CDR3 is TGCGCCAGCAGCGGGATAGGGTTCGGGTCCGGGGAGCTGTTTTTT.